The 4 T cell receptor beta chains given below trace back to one sample, sequenced in a study of T cells in Graves' hyperthyroidism and ophthalmopathy. It was RNA transcripts that yielded the amplified TCR beta CDR3 regions. HTBI primers were used for first-round RT-PCR of the TCR CDR3. Each CDR3 protein gets one entry after TCRdb re-called the multiplex PCR reads with MiXCR. This sample has more than 550,000 distinct CDR3 sequences, with 45% found just once. Sequencing was performed on peripheral blood or thyroid tissue (not recorded which). These receptors were obtained from an adult man with Graves' disease, either hyperthyroidism or ophthalmopathy (not recorded which).

The gene calls are TRBV29-1 and TRBJ1-2; D not resolved. V lost 1 base and J lost 2, with 23 bases in between. This CDR3 has 18 residues. The V gene's germline CDR1 is SQVTM and CDR2 ANQGSEA. In DNA, the CDR3 is TGCAGCGTTGAAGCGGGATGGCAAACGACTTTCCGAAACTATGGCTACACCTTC. Protein: CSVEAGWQTTFRNYGYTF.

The gene calls are TRBV11-1 and TRBJ2-2; perhaps TRBD2 as D (6 bases). Germline lookup yields CDR1 SGHAT and CDR2 FQDESV (reference sequence). Trimming cost V 1 base and J 15 bases, with 9 bases left between them. The CDR3 is 11 amino acids. CDR3 sequence (DNA): TGTGCCAGCAGCTTAGTCGGGGGATTGTTTTTT. It translates to CASSLVGGLFF.

The rearrangement joins TRBV19 to TRBJ1-2; 12 bases align to TRBD1. Germline V gene data show CDR1 as LNHDA and CDR2 as SQIVND (reference sequence). V gave up 5 bases and J gave up 5 bases; unmatched junction bases: 12. The CDR3 is 17 residues long. DNA of the CDR3: TGTGCCAGTAGTCCCACCCCCGGGACAGGGGGCAGTTATGGCTACACCTTC. It is translated as CASSPTPGTGGSYGYTF.

The chain has TRBV7-9 and TRBJ2-2; the match to TRBD1 covers 11 bases. The trim removed 3 bases at V and 3 bases at J, leaving 6 bases unmatched. Germline V gene sequence: CDR1 SEHNR, CDR2 FQNEAQ (reference sequence). The CDR3 has 17 residues. CDR3 protein: CASSFRDRGGYTGELFF. The CDR3 coding sequence is TGTGCCAGCAGCTTCCGGGACAGGGGGGGGTACACCGGGGAGCTGTTTTTT. Combining the CDR3 with reference TRBV7-9 and TRBJ2-2 gives the whole variable domain DTGVSQNPRHKITKRGQNVTFRCDPISEHNRLYWYRQTLGQGPEFLTYFQNEAQLEKSRLLSDRFSAERPKGSFSTLEIQRTEQGDSAMYLCASSFRDRGGYTGELFFGEGSRLTVL.